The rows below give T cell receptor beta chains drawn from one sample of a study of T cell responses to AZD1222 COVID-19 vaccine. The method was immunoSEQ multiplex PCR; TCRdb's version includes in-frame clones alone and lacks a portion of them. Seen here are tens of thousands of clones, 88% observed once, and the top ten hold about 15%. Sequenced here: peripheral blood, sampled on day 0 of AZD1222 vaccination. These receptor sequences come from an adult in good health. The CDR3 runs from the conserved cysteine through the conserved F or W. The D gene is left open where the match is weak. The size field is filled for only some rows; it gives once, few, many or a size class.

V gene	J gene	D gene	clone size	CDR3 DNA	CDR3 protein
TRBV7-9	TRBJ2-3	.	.	TGTGCCAGCAGCCCCACTCCGACTAGCACAGATACGCAGTATTTT	CASSPTPTSTDTQYF
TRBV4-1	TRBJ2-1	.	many	TGCGCCAGCAGCTTTAGTAGGCCCAATGAGCAGTTCTTC	CASSFSRPNEQFF
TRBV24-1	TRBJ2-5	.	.	TGTGCCACCAGTGTGGGGGCGGGTCAAGAGACCCAGTACTTC	CATSVGAGQETQYF
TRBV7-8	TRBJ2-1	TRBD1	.	TGTGCCAGCAGCCCTCTGGGGGTCTGGGACAGTAAGTTCTTC	CASSPLGVWDSKFF
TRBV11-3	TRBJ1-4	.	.	TGTGCCAGCAGCCAGGTCGCACTTGGCATCGAAAAACTGTTTTTT	CASSQVALGIEKLFF
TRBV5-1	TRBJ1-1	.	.	TGCGCCAGCAGCAACCAAGCTGAAGCTTTCTTT	CASSNQAEAFF
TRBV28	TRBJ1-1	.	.	TGTGCCAGCACCCCCCGGGCCGAGAACACTGAAGCTTTCTTT	CASTPRAENTEAFF
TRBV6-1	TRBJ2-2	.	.	TGTGCCAGCAGGGAGCAGGTGAACACCGGGGAGCTGTTTTTT	CASREQVNTGELFF
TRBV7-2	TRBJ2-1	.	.	TGTGCCAGCAGCTTACATGGTGGGAGTATGGACAATGAGCAGTTCTTC	CASSLHGGSMDNEQFF
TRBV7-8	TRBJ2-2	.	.	TGTGCCAGCAGCAAAAATCAGGGGTGGGGCGGGGAGCTGTTTTTT	CASSKNQGWGGELFF
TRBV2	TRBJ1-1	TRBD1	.	TGTGCCAGCAGGGCAGGACAGGGACGGCGGAACACTGAAGCTTTCTTT	CASRAGQGRRNTEAFF
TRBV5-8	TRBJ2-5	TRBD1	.	TGTGCCAGCAGCTCCGGGACAGGGTACCAAGAGACCCAGTACTTC	CASSSGTGYQETQYF
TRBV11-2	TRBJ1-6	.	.	TGTGCCAGCAGCCCTGACAGTGTAGATTCACCCCTCCACTTT	CASSPDSVDSPLHF
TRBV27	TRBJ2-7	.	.	TGTGCCAGCAGTACGCGACAGGGAGGTCCCTACGAGCAGTACTTC	CASSTRQGGPYEQYF
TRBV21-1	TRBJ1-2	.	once	TGTGCCAGCAGCAAAAGACAGGGGGCCTTAGGCTACACCTTC	CASSKRQGALGYTF
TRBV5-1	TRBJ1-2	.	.	TGCGCCAGCAGCTTGTCTTCAGCTAACTATGGCTACACCTTC	CASSLSSANYGYTF
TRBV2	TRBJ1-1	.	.	TGTGCCAGCATAGTTCAGGTAGTGAACACTGAAGCTTTCTTT	CASIVQVVNTEAFF
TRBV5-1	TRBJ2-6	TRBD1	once	TGCGCCAGCAGCTTGGCCTCTGCAGGGACAGGAGGGGCCAACGTCCTGACTTTC	CASSLASAGTGGANVLTF
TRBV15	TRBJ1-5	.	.	TGTGCCACCCACGGTAGTTCCGTCATTTCTCCCAATAGCAATCAGCCCCAGCATTTT	CATHGSSVISPNSNQPQHF
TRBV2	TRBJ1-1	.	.	TGTGCCAGCAGTGAACGGATGGTCGGGGGGAACACTGAAGCTTTCTTT	CASSERMVGGNTEAFF
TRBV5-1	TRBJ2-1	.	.	TGCGCCAGCAGCTTTGAGTACGGCAATGAGCAGTTCTTC	CASSFEYGNEQFF
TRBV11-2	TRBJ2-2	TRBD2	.	TGTGCCAGCAGCGCGAGCGGGAGTAACGGGGAGCTGTTTTTT	CASSASGSNGELFF
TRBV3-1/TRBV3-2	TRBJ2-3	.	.	TGTGCCAGCAGCCCAGACCTGACTACCCGCACAGATACGCAGTATTTT	CASSPDLTTRTDTQYF
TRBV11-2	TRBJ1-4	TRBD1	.	TGTGCCAGCAGCTTATATAGACAGGGACCTAATGAAAAACTGTTTTTT	CASSLYRQGPNEKLFF
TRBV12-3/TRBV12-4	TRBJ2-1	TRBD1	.	TGTGCCAGCAGTTTCATCACAGGGGATGAGCAGTTCTTC	CASSFITGDEQFF
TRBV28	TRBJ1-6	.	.	TGTGCCAGCAGTTTCGGACTCTATAATTCACCCCTCCACTTT	CASSFGLYNSPLHF
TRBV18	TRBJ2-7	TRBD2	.	TGTGCCAGCTCACCGAGTTTTGGACTAGCGGGAGACGAGCAGTACTTC	CASSPSFGLAGDEQYF
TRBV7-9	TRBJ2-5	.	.	TGTGCCAGCAGCTTCACAGGAGAGACCCAGTACTTC	CASSFTGETQYF
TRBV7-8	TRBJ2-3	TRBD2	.	TGTGCCAGCAGCTTTAGCGGGATGAAGACAGATACGCAGTATTTT	CASSFSGMKTDTQYF
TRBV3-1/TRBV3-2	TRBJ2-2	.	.	TGTGCCAGCAGCCAAGATTTGGGGGGGCGAGCTACCGGGGAGCTGTTTTTT	CASSQDLGGRATGELFF
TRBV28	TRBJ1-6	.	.	TGTGCCTCGGTGCGGACACGCTCCTATAATTCACCCCTCCACTTT	CASVRTRSYNSPLHF
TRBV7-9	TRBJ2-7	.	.	TGTGCCAGCAGGGTCCTTGAGGGGGAGGCGGGAGAACCGGGTGAGCAGTACTTC	CASRVLEGEAGEPGEQYF
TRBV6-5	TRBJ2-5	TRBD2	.	TGTGCCAGCGGGACTAGCGGGCCCCAAGAGACCCAGTACTTC	CASGTSGPQETQYF
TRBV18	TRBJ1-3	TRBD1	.	TGTGCCAGCTCGCCCCGTCGGACAGGGGTATCTGGAAACACCATATATTTT	CASSPRRTGVSGNTIYF
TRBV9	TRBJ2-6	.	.	TGTGCCAGCAGCTTGTTAGGCGATCCTGGGGCCAACGTCCTGACTTTC	CASSLLGDPGANVLTF
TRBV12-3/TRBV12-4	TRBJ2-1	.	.	TGTGCCAGCACCGGGGCTAGGGAGCAGTTCTTC	CASTGAREQFF
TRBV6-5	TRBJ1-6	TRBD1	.	TGTGCCAGTGGGACAGGGGGAAATTCACCCCTCCACTTT	CASGTGGNSPLHF
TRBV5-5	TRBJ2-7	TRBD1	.	TGTGCCAGCAGCCAACAGGGGGCCTACGAGCAGTACTTC	CASSQQGAYEQYF
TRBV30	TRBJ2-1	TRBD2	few	TGTGCCTGGAGTTTCTCTTCACGGGAGGTTACTGAGCAGTTCTTC	CAWSFSSREVTEQFF
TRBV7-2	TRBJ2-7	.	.	TGTGCCAGCAGCCCGGGACAAGGAGGCGGCGAGCAGTACTTC	CASSPGQGGGEQYF
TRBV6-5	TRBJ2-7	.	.	TGTGCCAGCAGTCGCACGTATGAGCAGTACTTC	CASSRTYEQYF
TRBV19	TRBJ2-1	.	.	TGTGCCAGTAGTATAGTAGGCTTGGCTAAGTTCTTC	CASSIVGLAKFF
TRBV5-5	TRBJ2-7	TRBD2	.	TGTGCCAGCAGCCAAAGCGGGGGAGCCTACGAGCAGTACTTC	CASSQSGGAYEQYF